Below, 26 T cell receptor beta chains from the same sample are listed, as sequenced in a study of PD-1 blockade in classical Hodgkin lymphoma. Repertoires were generated with immunoSEQ multiplex PCR, while TCRdb's copy carries only in-frame clones and drops some. The data show roughly 100,000 clones, with about 93% seen just once and roughly 2% held by the top ten. As for time point: cycle 4 day 1 (C4D1), after less than seven weeks of nivolumab. The patients all showed relapse after autologous stem cell transplantation, while their brentuximab vedotin exposure varied. The specimen was peripheral blood mononuclear cells (PBMCs), collected before the fourth cycle of nivolumab. Every receptor here comes from a human donor with classical Hodgkin lymphoma.

The chain links TRBV5-1 to TRBJ2-7; D gene uncertain. CDR1 and CDR2 from the germline V gene are SGHRS and YFSETQ. The CDR3 is 13 amino acids. Between the trimmed V and J ends, which lost 4 bases and 5 bases, there was a span of 13 bases. CDR3 nucleotide sequence: TGCGCCAGCAGCCCGATAAGTAGGAACGAGCAGTACTTC. Encoded protein: CASSPISRNEQYF.

J is TRBJ2-4 and V is TRBV6-5; unclear D gene. Trimming shortened V by 4 bases and J by 4 bases, and 8 bases separated the two germline ends. The length of the CDR3 is 13 residues. Germline assignment: CDR1 MNHEY and CDR2 SVGAGI. The CDR3 loop is CASSFAVKNIQYF. As DNA, the CDR3 is TGTGCCAGCAGTTTTGCGGTTAAAAACATTCAGTACTTC.

This chain connects TRBV19 to TRBJ1-1, with D maybe TRBD1 (6 bases). The CDR3 is made up of 12 amino acids. Trimming took off 5 bases at V and 3 bases at J, with 7 bases between the two ends. Germline values: CDR1 LNHDA, CDR2 SQIVND (reference sequence). CDR3 sequence: CASSQGHTEAFF. CDR3 coding DNA: TGTGCCAGTAGTCAGGGGCACACTGAAGCTTTCTTT.

CDR3 amino acids: CASSILGTTNEKLFF. The DNA for the CDR3 is TGTGCCAGTAGTATCTTAGGGACAACTAATGAAAAACTGTTTTTT. The rearrangement links TRBV19 to TRBJ1-4; no clear D. Germline CDR1 and CDR2: LNHDA and SQIVND (reference sequence). The ends were cut back, 3 bases at V and 0 bases at J, with 8 bases in the middle. The CDR3 runs 15 residues.

V usage is TRBV5-1 and J usage is TRBJ2-5, with D possibly TRBD2 on 6 matching bases. The length of the CDR3 is 15 residues. V gave up 3 bases and J gave up 3 bases, with 15 bases separating them. From germline, CDR1 is SGHRS and CDR2 YFSETQ. In DNA, the CDR3 is TGCGCCAGCAGCTCGTCCAGCGGAGGGGAAGAGACCCAGTACTTC. This codes for CASSSSSGGEETQYF.

The gene calls are TRBV19 and TRBJ2-7; the match to TRBD1 covers 8 bases. The J segment lost 1 base and the V segment lost 6 bases, leaving 8 bases of the junction unmatched. Germline V gene sequence: CDR1 LNHDA, CDR2 SQIVND (reference sequence). This CDR3 region has 15 residues. The CDR3 region has the DNA TGTGCCAGTAGGGCCGGGACAGGAGCTTCCTACGAGCAGTACTTC. This translates into CASRAGTGASYEQYF.

The chain is built from TRBV27 and TRBJ1-2, with D hard to call. CDR1 MNHEY and CDR2 SMNVEV come from the germline V gene (reference sequence). Trimming left V 6 bases short and J 4 bases short, with 12 bases between. The CDR3 runs to 13 residues. The CDR3, as DNA: TGTGCCAGCAGCGCGTTAGGGAGCTATGGCTACACCTTC. Translating it yields CASSALGSYGYTF.

This clone was recorded a few times. This rearrangement joins TRBV27 to TRBJ1-5; TRBD1 is a possible D gene (6 bases). Germline V CDR1 and CDR2: MNHEY, SMNVEV (reference sequence). Trimming stripped 9 bases from V and 2 bases from J, with 8 bases between. The CDR3 has 12 amino acids. The CDR3 loop reads CASRQGNQPQHF. The DNA of the CDR3 is TGTGCCAGTCGACAGGGCAATCAGCCCCAGCATTTT.

This clone occurred once. This same CDR3 is encoded by further DNA sequences in the sample. The genes are TRBV9 and TRBJ1-1; TRBD1 is a possible D gene (5 bases). From germline, CDR1 is SGDLS and CDR2 YYNGEE. Trimming stripped 0 bases from V and 3 bases from J, with 9 bases between. CDR3 length: 14 amino acids. For the CDR3, the DNA is TGTGCCAGCAGCGTAGCTGGGGGGGACACTGAAGCTTTCTTT. Translated, it gives CASSVAGGDTEAFF.

This clone occurred a few times. The V and J genes are TRBV27 and TRBJ2-7; 7 bases are shared with TRBD2. The ends lost 7 bases at V and 13 bases at J; junction bases unmatched: 10. The germline V gene encodes CDR1 MNHEY and CDR2 SMNVEV (reference sequence). The CDR3 is made up of 11 amino acids. For the CDR3, the DNA is TGTGCCAGCATGGGAGGGGCCTGGACTTACTTC. Protein: CASMGGAWTYF.

This sequence joins TRBV28 and TRBJ2-7, with 7 positions matching TRBD1. The V gene's germline CDR1 is MDHEN and CDR2 SYDVKM. V shed 5 bases and J 4 bases; nucleotides not matched to a gene: 8. The CDR3 extends over 14 amino acids. The CDR3: CASSRTGRGYEQYF. The CDR3 DNA follows: TGTGCCAGCAGTCGGACAGGTAGGGGTTACGAGCAGTACTTC.

The rearrangement links TRBV30 to TRBJ2-7, with D possibly TRBD1 on 6 matching bases. V was clipped by 7 bases and J by 2 bases, with 15 bases between them. Germline V lookup: CDR1 GTSNPN, CDR2 SVGIG (reference sequence). This CDR3 is built from 13 residues. The CDR3 is CASDSKGPYEQYF. For the CDR3, the DNA is TGTGCCTCGGACAGTAAGGGTCCCTACGAGCAGTACTTC.

The chain is built from TRBV15 and TRBJ2-7, with D tentatively TRBD1 (6 bases). The germline V gene encodes CDR1 LNHNV and CDR2 YYDKDF (reference sequence). Trimming shortened V by 3 bases and J by 2 bases, and 20 bases separated the two germline ends. The CDR3 extends over 17 amino acids. This CDR3 is CATSSPLRGSRTYEQYF. The DNA of the CDR3 is TGTGCCACCAGCAGCCCTTTGAGGGGGTCCAGGACCTACGAGCAGTACTTC.

This clone came up once. V usage is TRBV6-1 and J usage is TRBJ2-1, with D possibly matching TRBD2 (5 bases). Trimming took 4 bases from V and 7 from J, leaving 20 bases between them. Germline CDR1 and CDR2: MNHNS and SASEGT. CDR3 size: 16 residues. The CDR3 sequence is CASSVSHMGGGNEQFF. CDR3 DNA: TGTGCCAGCAGTGTCTCTCATATGGGCGGCGGGAATGAGCAGTTCTTC.

This clone was detected only a few times. The chain is built from TRBV4-1 and TRBJ1-5; D perhaps matches TRBD1 (6 bases). The CDR3 spans 17 residues. Germline CDR1 reads MGHRA; CDR2 reads YSYEKL. Trimming shortened V by 0 bases and J by 4 bases, and 16 bases separated the two germline ends. Written as DNA, the CDR3 is TGCGCCAGCAGCCAAGATGATCCCTGGACAGAGAATCAGCCCCAGCATTTT. Its translation: CASSQDDPWTENQPQHF.

This clone was picked up one time. The V call is TRBV27, the J call TRBJ2-1; the D gene is possibly TRBD2 (7 bases). This CDR3 contains 14 residues. Trimming shortened V by 6 bases and J by 10 bases, and 19 bases separated the two germline ends. The germline CDR1 and CDR2 sequences are MNHEY and SMNVEV (reference sequence). The CDR3: CASRRGEGVREQFF. CDR3 nucleotide sequence: TGTGCCAGCAGAAGGGGGGAGGGTGTACGCGAGCAGTTCTTC.

This chain connects TRBV4-1 to TRBJ1-1; TRBD1 agrees at 7 bases. CDR1 is MGHRA, CDR2 YSYEKL, per germline. CDR3 length: 17 residues. The V and J ends lost 0 bases and 0 bases, in that order; junction bases with no gene match: 7. This CDR3 reads CASSQDPQGSMNTEAFF. The DNA of the CDR3 is TGCGCCAGCAGCCAAGATCCACAGGGGAGCATGAACACTGAAGCTTTCTTT.

The chain has TRBV28 and TRBJ1-2, with D unresolved. The CDR3 has 13 amino acids. Trimming cost V 5 bases and J 7 bases, with 14 bases left between them. Germline-derived CDR1 and CDR2 are MDHEN and SYDVKM. CDR3 amino acids: CASSAPLESGYTF. For the CDR3, the DNA is TGTGCCAGCAGTGCACCCCTTGAGTCTGGCTACACCTTC.

The chain uses TRBV5-5 and TRBJ2-7; TRBD1 might be the D (6 bases). The length of the CDR3 is 15 residues. Trimming stripped 4 bases from V and 1 base from J, with 15 bases between. CDR1 is SGHKS and CDR2 is YYEKEE in the germline V gene (reference sequence). DNA of the CDR3: TGTGCCAGCAGCGAACGAGTGGACAGATCCTACGAGCAGTACTTC. It is translated as CASSERVDRSYEQYF.

The J gene is TRBJ1-2, the V gene TRBV5-4, with 8 bases matching TRBD1. Germline V gene sequence: CDR1 SGHNT, CDR2 YYREEE (reference sequence). The CDR3 contains 15 residues. V gave up 0 bases and J gave up 8 bases; unmatched junction bases: 9. CDR3 protein: CASSLAGQGAFGYTF. CDR3 DNA: TGTGCCAGCAGCTTGGCCGGGCAGGGGGCCTTCGGCTACACCTTC.

The rearrangement links TRBV6-5 to TRBJ1-5; no clear D. The germline CDR1 and CDR2 sequences are MNHEY and SVGAGI. The CDR3 contains 14 residues. V was cut by 6 bases and J by 2 bases, with 11 bases left in between. CDR3 residues: CASRRDGRNQPQHF. CDR3 in DNA: TGTGCCAGCAGAAGAGACGGTCGCAATCAGCCCCAGCATTTT.

This chain connects TRBV7-8 to TRBJ2-7; TRBD2 agrees at 13 bases. The V and J ends lost 4 bases and 2 bases, in that order; junction bases with no gene match: 14. Germline values: CDR1 SGHVS, CDR2 FQNEAQ. This CDR3 comprises 19 residues. CDR3 coding DNA: TGTGCCAGCAGCTCTAGACTAGCGGGAGGTATTAGCGCACCCTACGAGCAGTACTTC. Amino acids: CASSSRLAGGISAPYEQYF.

This clone was observed a few times. The chain is built from TRBV19 and TRBJ1-2, with D possibly matching TRBD1 (6 bases). Trimming pared 8 bases from V and 8 bases from J, leaving 12 bases between. CDR1 LNHDA and CDR2 SQIVND come from the germline V gene (reference sequence). The CDR3 length is 11 residues. In nucleotides, the CDR3 is TGTGCCAGTTCCAGGGGCGCCGGCTACACCTTC. This translates into CASSRGAGYTF.

The chain recombines TRBV27 with TRBJ2-2; D gene unclear. The ends were cut back, 3 bases at V and 4 bases at J, with 9 bases in the middle. Germline V gene lookup returns CDR1 MNHEY and CDR2 SMNVEV (reference sequence). The CDR3 extends over 14 amino acids. The chain's CDR3 is CASSFSLGTGELFF. CDR3 DNA sequence: TGTGCCAGCAGTTTCTCCCTGGGCACCGGGGAGCTGTTTTTT.

The chain combines TRBV10-1 with TRBJ2-7; D is unclear. The V end lost 0 bases, the J end lost 0 bases, and 9 bases lay between the germline ends. The CDR3 sequence is 15 residues long. Per the germline V gene, CDR1 is WNHNN and CDR2 is SYGVQD (reference sequence). Here the CDR3 reads CASSESVASSYEQYF. The DNA for the CDR3 is TGCGCCAGCAGTGAGTCGGTTGCTAGCTCCTACGAGCAGTACTTC.

The chain joins TRBV28 to TRBJ1-4, with 7 bases identical to TRBD1. Trimming took 4 bases from V and 8 from J; bases not matched to a gene: 4. Germline V gene data show CDR1 as MDHEN and CDR2 as SYDVKM. CDR3 size: 13 residues. The CDR3 DNA follows: TGTGCCAGCAGTTCAGGGGGTGGCGAAAAACTGTTTTTT. It translates to CASSSGGGEKLFF. Based on the CDR3 plus reference TRBV28 and TRBJ1-4, the full variable domain is DVKVTQSSRYLVKRTGEKVFLECVQDMDHENMFWYRQDPGLGLRLIYFSYDVKMKEKGDIPEGYSVSREKKERFSLILESASTNQTSMYLCASSSGGGEKLFFGSGTQLSVL.